The source of this TCR beta chain is a study of Ad26.COV2.S vaccination and SARS-CoV-2 variants (dated by TCRdb to the early 2020s). In the study overall: Vaccine-arm donors came from COV1001, a multicentre, randomized, double-blind, placebo-controlled phase I-IIa trial of Ad26.COV2.S in healthy adults. Ad26.COV2.S was given intramuscularly at 5x10^10 or 1x10^11 viral particles, as a single shot or as two shots 56 days apart. TCRbeta repertoire sequencing served as the tool for gauging how specific and how broad the SARS-CoV-2-reactive T cell receptors were following Ad26.COV2.S vaccination. The TCR-sequenced set comprised approximately 32 samples: approximately 19 Ad26.COV2.S vaccine recipients, 5 placebo recipients and 8 SARS-CoV-2 convalescent individuals. Trial participants were randomized into five groups of five, in which low-dose or high-dose Ad26.COV2.S was given once or twice, or placebo was given on both occasions. Investigators remained blinded to trial group allocation during experiments and outcome assessment.

The germline V gene (reference sequence) specifies GTSNPN as CDR1 and SVGIG as CDR2. The CDR3 covers 12 residues, taking in both the cysteine and the phenylalanine. Only the CDR3 region is kept as DNA, spanning 36 bases read in frame from base 1. At the junction V is shortened by 5 bases and J by 5 bases; bases outside the gene matches: 4. In its sample, this clone was seen once. Its antigen is not yet known. No quality values exist for individual bases; no much larger clone is one base distant. The immunoSEQ Assay was used to sequence TCRbeta CDR3 regions. After extraction, genomic DNA underwent amplification by bias-controlled multiplex PCR, followed by high-throughput sequencing. On the study's bioinformatics: To quantify the absolute abundance of each unique TCRbeta CDR3 region, sequences were collapsed and filtered. T cell fraction was estimated by normalizing TCRbeta template counts to usable DNA, which was measured by amplifying reference genes present in all nucleated cells. Repertoire TCRs were annotated as SARS-CoV-2-specific when V gene, CDR3 amino acid sequence and J gene were exactly matched to a known reactive TCR set. The reference SARS-CoV-2 TCR set was derived from MIRA and filtered for enrichment in COVID-19-positive ImmuneCODE repertoires, a step that removed public or cross-reactive TCRs. Using the MIRA antigens, annotated TCRs were further analysed by specific ORF or by position within an ORF. Depth was the summed frequency of annotated unique rearrangements, while breadth was defined as annotated unique rearrangements over total unique productive rearrangements. Two-sided Wilcoxon rank-sum tests were used to compare TCR breadth between groups. TCRdb took over this immuneACCESS table, retaining in-frame rearrangements with V and J assigned. Such tables are incomplete; in checked studies, under half of the missing clones stem from an unresolved V gene, and the remainder is unexplained. The V and J calls and clone size come from that table; D and trimming were worked out from the DNA. This sample holds some 320,000 clones; 86% were observed only once. The leading ten clones occupy around 1.9% of the sample.

Taken with the paper, the label for treatment or condition translates to: 15 to 20 received Ad26.COV2.S at low or high dose, single or two shots; 5 received placebo; per-sample allocation not given. Repertoires of vaccine and placebo recipients were sequenced from samples taken on day 63 after the first injection. Between 29 July and 7 August 2020, Cohort 1b enrolled 25 adults aged 18-55 years at one site in Boston, USA. Ad26.COV2.S was a replication-incompetent adenovirus type 26 vector that expressed a prefusion-stabilized SARS-CoV-2 spike protein derived from the original Wuhan strain. General findings and caveats noted by the study authors: Ad26.COV2.S recipients had higher spike-specific TCR breadth than placebo recipients (P = 0.0014). According to the authors, total T cell responses may have been underestimated by the TCR breadth and depth analyses. The study was not powered for comparison of responses between vaccine doses or regimens. After vaccination, substantial breadth of spike-specific CD8+ and CD4+ T cell responses was reported. Vaccine and placebo recipients had comparable non-spike TCR breadth, which fits with the vaccine containing only spike.

This receptor was obtained from a person aged 18-60 years who received the Ad26.COV2.S COVID-19 vaccine or a placebo. The specimen was peripheral blood, collected in a trial of Ad26.COV2.S vaccine versus placebo. The rearranged chain carries TRBV30 and TRBJ1-1, with TRBD1 matching 8 junction bases. In nucleotides, the sequence is TGTGCCTGGGACAGGGGAGGGACTGAAGCTTTCTTT. Its product reads: CAWDRGGTEAFF.